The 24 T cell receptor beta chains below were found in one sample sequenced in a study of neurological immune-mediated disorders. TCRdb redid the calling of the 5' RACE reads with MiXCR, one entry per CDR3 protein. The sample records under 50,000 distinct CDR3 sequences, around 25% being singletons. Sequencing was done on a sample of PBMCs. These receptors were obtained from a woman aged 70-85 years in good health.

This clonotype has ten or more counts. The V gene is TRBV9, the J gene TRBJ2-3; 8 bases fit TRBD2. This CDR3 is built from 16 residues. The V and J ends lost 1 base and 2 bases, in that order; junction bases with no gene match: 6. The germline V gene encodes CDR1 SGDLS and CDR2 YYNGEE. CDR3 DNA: TGTGCCAGCAGCGTAACCACTAGCGGCGACACAGATACGCAGTATTTT. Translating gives CASSVTTSGDTDTQYF.

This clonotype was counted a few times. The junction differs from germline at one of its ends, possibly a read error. The chain's CDR3 is CASSLGLAGGAETHYF. Written as DNA, the CDR3 is TGCGCCAGCAGCTTGGGACTAGCGGGAGGTGCAGAGACCCACTACTTC. The chain carries TRBV5-1 and TRBJ2-5; 13 positions match TRBD2. The length of the CDR3 is 16 residues. Germline values: CDR1 SGHRS, CDR2 YFSETQ.

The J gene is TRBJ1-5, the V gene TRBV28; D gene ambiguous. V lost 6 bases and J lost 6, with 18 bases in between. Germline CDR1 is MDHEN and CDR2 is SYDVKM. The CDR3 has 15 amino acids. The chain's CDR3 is CASRGLDLRSQPQHF. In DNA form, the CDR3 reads TGTGCCAGCAGAGGGCTGGACCTTAGAAGTCAGCCCCAGCATTTT.

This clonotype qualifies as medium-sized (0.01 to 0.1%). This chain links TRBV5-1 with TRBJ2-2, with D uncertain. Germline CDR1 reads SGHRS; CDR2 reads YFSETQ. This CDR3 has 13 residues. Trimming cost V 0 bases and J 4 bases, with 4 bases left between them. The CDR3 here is CASSLAGTGELFF. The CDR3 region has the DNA TGCGCCAGCAGCTTGGCGGGCACCGGGGAGCTGTTTTTT.

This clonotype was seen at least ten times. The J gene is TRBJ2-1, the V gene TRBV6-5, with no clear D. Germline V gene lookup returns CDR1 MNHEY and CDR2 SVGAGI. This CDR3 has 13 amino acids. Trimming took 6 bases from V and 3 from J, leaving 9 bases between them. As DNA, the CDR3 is TGTGCCAGCAGAAAATCTAGCTACAATGAGCAGTTCTTC. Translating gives CASRKSSYNEQFF.

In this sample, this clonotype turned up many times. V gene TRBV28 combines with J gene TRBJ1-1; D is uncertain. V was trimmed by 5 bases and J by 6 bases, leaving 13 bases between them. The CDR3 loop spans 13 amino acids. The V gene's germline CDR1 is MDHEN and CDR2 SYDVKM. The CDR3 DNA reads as TGTGCCAGCAGTAATAGCCATGAACCTGAAGCTTTCTTT. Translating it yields CASSNSHEPEAFF.

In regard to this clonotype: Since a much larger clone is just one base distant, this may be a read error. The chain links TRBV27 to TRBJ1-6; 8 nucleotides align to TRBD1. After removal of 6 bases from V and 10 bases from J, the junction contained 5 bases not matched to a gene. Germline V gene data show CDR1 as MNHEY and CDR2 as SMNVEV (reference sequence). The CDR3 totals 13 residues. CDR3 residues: CASSQGANSPLHF. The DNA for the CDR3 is TGTGCCAGCAGCCAGGGGGCAAACTCACCCCTCCACTTT.

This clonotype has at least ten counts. The CDR3 reads CASNSPAAESYNEQFF. DNA of the CDR3: TGTGCCAGCAACTCGCCGGCGGCGGAGTCCTACAATGAGCAGTTCTTC. The chain combines TRBV6-2 or TRBV6-3 with TRBJ2-1; D remains unclear. Looked up from germline, CDR1 is MNHEY and CDR2 is SVGEGT. V was shortened by 7 bases and J by 1 base, with 17 bases between the two germline ends. The CDR3 runs 16 residues.

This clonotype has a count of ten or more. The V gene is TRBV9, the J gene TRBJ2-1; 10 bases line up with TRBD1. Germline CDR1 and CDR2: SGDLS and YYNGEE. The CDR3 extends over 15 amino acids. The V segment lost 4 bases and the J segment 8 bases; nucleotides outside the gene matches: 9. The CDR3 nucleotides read TGTGCCAGCAGCAGATTGACAGGGGGCGCGGATGAGCAGTTCTTC. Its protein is CASSRLTGGADEQFF.

Written as DNA, the CDR3 is TGCGCCAGCAGCTTTATTCGTAGACGGGCGCAGGAAGTCGAGACCCAGTACTTC. Encoded protein: CASSFIRRRAQEVETQYF. The chain links TRBV5-1 to TRBJ2-5; D is unclear. Germline V gene sequence: CDR1 SGHRS, CDR2 YFSETQ. This CDR3 has 18 amino acids. The V end was cut by 2 bases, the J end by 5 bases, with 25 bases between.

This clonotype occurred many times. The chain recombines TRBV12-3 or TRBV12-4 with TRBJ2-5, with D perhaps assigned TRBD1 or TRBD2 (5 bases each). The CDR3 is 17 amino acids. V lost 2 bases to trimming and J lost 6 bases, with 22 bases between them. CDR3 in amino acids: CASSLIRPSGTPQTQYF. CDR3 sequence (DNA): TGTGCCAGCAGTTTAATTCGGCCCTCGGGGACCCCACAGACCCAGTACTTC.

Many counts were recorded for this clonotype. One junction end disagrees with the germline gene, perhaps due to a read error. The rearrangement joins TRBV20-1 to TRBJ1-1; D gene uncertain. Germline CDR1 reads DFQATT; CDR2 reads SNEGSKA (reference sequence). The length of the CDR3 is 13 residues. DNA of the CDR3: TGCAGTGCTAGGCCGACTTTGAACACTGAAGCTATCTTT. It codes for CSARPTLNTEAIF.

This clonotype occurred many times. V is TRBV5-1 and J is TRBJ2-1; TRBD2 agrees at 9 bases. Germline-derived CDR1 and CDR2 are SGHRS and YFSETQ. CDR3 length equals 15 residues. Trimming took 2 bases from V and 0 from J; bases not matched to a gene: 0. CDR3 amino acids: CASSLLAGSYNEQFF. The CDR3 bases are TGCGCCAGCAGCTTACTAGCGGGCTCCTACAATGAGCAGTTCTTC.

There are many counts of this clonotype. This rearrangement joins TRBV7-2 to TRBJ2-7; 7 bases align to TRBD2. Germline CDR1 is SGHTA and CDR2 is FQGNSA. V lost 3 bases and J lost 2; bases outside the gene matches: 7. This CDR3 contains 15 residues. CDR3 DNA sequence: TGTGCCAGCAGCTTTAGGGCTAGCGGTACCTACGAGCAGTACTTC. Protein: CASSFRASGTYEQYF.

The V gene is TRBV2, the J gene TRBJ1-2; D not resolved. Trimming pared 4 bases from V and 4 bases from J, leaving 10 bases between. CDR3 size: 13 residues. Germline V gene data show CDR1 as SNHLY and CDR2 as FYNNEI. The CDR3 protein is CASSVGRSYGYTF. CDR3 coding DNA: TGTGCCAGCAGTGTAGGCAGGAGCTATGGCTACACCTTC.

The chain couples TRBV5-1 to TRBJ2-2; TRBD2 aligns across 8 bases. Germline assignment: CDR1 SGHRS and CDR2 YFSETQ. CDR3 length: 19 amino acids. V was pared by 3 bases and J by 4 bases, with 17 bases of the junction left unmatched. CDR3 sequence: CASSSNHRGGWSRTGELFF. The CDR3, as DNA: TGCGCCAGCAGCTCGAACCACCGCGGGGGGTGGAGCCGCACCGGGGAGCTGTTTTTT.

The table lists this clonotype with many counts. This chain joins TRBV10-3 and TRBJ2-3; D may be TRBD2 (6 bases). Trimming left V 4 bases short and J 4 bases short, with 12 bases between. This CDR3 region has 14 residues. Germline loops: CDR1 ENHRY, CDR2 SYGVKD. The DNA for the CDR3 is TGTGCCATCAGTGTGTCGGGGGACCCAGATACGCAGTATTTT. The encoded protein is CAISVSGDPDTQYF.

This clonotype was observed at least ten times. CDR3 sequence: CASSLIGSGANVLTF. In DNA form, the CDR3 reads TGTGCCAGCAGCTTAATAGGCTCTGGGGCCAACGTCCTGACTTTC. The genes are TRBV11-2 and TRBJ2-6; D remains ambiguous. The CDR3 loop spans 15 amino acids. Trimming shortened V by 2 bases and J by 0 bases, and 5 bases separated the two germline ends. CDR1 and CDR2 from the germline V gene are SGHAT and FQNNGV.

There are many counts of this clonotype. CDR3 nucleotides: TGCGCCAGCAGCTCGACGACTAGTCTCTATGAGCAGTTCTTC. Translation: CASSSTTSLYEQFF. J is TRBJ2-1 and V is TRBV5-1; D perhaps matches TRBD2 (6 bases). This CDR3 region has 14 residues. Germline CDR1 SGHRS, CDR2 YFSETQ. V was shortened by 3 bases and J by 8 bases, with 15 bases between the two germline ends.

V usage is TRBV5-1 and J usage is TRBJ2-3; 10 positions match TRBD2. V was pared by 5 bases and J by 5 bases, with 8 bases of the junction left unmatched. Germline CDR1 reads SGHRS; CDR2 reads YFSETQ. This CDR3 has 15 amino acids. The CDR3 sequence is CASRQSGGAVDTQYF. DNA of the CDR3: TGCGCCAGCAGACAGAGCGGGGGGGCGGTAGATACGCAGTATTTT.

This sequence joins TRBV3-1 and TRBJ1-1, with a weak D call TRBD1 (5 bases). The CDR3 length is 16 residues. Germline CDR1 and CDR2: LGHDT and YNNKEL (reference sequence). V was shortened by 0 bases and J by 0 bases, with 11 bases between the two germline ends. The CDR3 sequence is CASSQDGGTLNTEAFF. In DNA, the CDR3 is TGTGCCAGCAGCCAAGACGGAGGGACGTTGAACACTGAAGCTTTCTTT.

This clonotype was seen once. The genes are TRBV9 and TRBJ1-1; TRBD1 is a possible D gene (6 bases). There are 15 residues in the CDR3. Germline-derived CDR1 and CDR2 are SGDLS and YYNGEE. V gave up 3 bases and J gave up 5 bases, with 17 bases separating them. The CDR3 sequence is CASSGQTGFSTEAFF. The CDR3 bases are TGTGCCAGCAGCGGACAAACAGGGTTTAGTACTGAAGCTTTCTTT.

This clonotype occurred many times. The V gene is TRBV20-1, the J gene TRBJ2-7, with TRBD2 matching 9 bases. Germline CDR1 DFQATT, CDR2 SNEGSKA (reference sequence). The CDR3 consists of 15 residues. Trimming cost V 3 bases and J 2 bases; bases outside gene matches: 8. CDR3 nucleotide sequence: TGCAGTGCTAGTGGAGGCGGGGGGGCGCCCTACGAGCAGTACTTC. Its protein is CSASGGGGAPYEQYF.

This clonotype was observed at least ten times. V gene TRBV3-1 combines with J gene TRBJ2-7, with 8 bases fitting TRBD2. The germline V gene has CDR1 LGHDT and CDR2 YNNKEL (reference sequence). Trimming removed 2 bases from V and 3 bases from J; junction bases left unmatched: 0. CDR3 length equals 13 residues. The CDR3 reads CASSQLAGYEQYF. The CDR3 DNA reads TGTGCCAGCAGCCAACTAGCGGGCTACGAGCAGTACTTC.